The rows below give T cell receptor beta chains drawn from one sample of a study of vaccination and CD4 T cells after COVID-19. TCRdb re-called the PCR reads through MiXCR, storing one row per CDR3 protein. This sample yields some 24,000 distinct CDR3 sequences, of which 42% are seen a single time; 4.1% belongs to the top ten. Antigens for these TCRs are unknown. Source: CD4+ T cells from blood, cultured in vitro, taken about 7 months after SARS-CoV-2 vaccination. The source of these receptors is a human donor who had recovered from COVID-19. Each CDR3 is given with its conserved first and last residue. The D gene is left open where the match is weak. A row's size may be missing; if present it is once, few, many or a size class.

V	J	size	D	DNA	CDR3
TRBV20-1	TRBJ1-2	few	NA	TGCAGTGCTAGGGACGGGCACTATGGCTACACCTTC	CSARDGHYGYTF
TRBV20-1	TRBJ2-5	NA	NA	TGCAGTGCTAGTCCGCAAGAGACCCAGTACTTC	CSASPQETQYF
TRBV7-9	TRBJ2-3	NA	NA	TGTGCCAGCAGGGCCTCCGGGCAGGGAATATCAGCTACGCAGTATTTT	CASRASGQGISATQYF
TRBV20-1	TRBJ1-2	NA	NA	TGCAGTGCTAGAGCCTCGGGTAGTGGCTACACCTTC	CSARASGSGYTF
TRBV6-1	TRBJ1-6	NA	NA	TGTGCCAGCAGTGGTAACAGGAGACGTGCTTCACCCCTCCACTTT	CASSGNRRRASPLHF
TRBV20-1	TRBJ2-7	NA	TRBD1	TGCAGTGCCATGGGGGACAGAGCCTCCTACGAGCAGTACTTC	CSAMGDRASYEQYF
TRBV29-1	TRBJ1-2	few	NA	TGCAGCGTTTCAGCTAACTATGGCTACACCTTC	CSVSANYGYTF
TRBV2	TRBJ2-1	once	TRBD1	TGTGCCAGCAGTGCCATCCGCGGGACAGGGGGATCCCCATCCTACAATGAGCAGTTCTTC	CASSAIRGTGGSPSYNEQFF
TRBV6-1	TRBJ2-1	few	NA	TGTGCCAGCAGTGCACGAGCCCTGATGCTGAATGAGCAGTTCTTC	CASSARALMLNEQFF
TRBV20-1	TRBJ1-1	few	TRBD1	TGCAGTGCAATATGGACAGGCCTCCGCGAAGCTTTCTTT	CSAIWTGLREAFF
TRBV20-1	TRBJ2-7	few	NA	TGCAGTGCTGGGGACTACGAGCAGTACTTC	CSAGDYEQYF
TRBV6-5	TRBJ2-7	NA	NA	TGTGCCAGCAGTTCCCCCGCCGGGACCTCCTACGAGCAGTACTTC	CASSSPAGTSYEQYF
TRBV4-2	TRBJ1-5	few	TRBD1	TGTGCCAGCAGCCAGATCAGGGGGACCAATCAGCCCCAGCATTTT	CASSQIRGTNQPQHF
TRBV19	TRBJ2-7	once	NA	TGTGCCAGTAAGGACAGTGGGTATTCCTACGAGCAGTACTTC	CASKDSGYSYEQYF
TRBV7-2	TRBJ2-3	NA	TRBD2	TGTGCCAGCAGCCCTCCTAGCGGTAGCACAGATACGCAGTATTTT	CASSPPSGSTDTQYF
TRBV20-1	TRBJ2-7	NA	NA	TGCAGTGCTAGAGACTTAGGGCGCGCCACCTACGAGCAGTACTTC	CSARDLGRATYEQYF
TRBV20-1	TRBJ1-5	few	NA	TGCAGTGCTATTTCAGGGAGGGTTAATCAGCCCCAGCATTTT	CSAISGRVNQPQHF
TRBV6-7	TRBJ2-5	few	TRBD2	TGTGCCAGCAGTTACATACTAGCGGGAAACCAAGAGACCCAGTACTTC	CASSYILAGNQETQYF
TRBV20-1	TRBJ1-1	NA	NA	TGCAGTGCTAGAGATATTTTGAGGGGGGATGAAGCTTTCTTT	CSARDILRGDEAFF
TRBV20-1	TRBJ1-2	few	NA	TGCAGTGCCTTGCGGCATGGCTACACCTTC	CSALRHGYTF
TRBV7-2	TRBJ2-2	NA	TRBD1	TGTGCCAGCAGCACCCGGACAGGCACCGGGGAGCTGTTTTTT	CASSTRTGTGELFF
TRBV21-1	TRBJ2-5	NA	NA	TGTGCCAGCAGCAAAAAAAGAATGGCGGCCCAGTACTTC	CASSKKRMAAQYF
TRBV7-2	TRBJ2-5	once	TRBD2	TGTGCCAGCAGCTTACTTTCTCCGTCCGGGACTAGCGGGAGGCTAGAGACCCAGTACTTC	CASSLLSPSGTSGRLETQYF
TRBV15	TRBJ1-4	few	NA	TGTGCCACCAGCAGAGAGGGCATGGGGGAAAAACTGTTTTTT	CATSREGMGEKLFF
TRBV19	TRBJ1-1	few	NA	TGTGCCAGTAGCTCACTAGAGAACACTGAAGCTTTCTTT	CASSSLENTEAFF
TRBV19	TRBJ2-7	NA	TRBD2	TGTGCCAGTAGTATAGCCCCTCCCTTAGCGGGGCCTGCCGACGAGCAGTACTTC	CASSIAPPLAGPADEQYF
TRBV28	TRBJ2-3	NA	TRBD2	TGTGCCAGCAGTAGGACTAGCGGCACAGATACGCAGTATTTT	CASSRTSGTDTQYF
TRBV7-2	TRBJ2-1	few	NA	TGTGCCAGCAGCTTAGGGACTGGAGCGAGGACCTACAATGAGCAGTTCTTC	CASSLGTGARTYNEQFF
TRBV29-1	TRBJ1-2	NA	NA	TGCAGCGTTGAAGGGACGACAGGTCGGGAGGGCTACACCTTC	CSVEGTTGREGYTF
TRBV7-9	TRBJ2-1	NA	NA	TGTGCCAGCAGCGCGACCCGGGGGCCGGATGAGCAGTTCTTC	CASSATRGPDEQFF
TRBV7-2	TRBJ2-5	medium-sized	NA	TGTGCCAGCAGCTTATCCCCTACTAGGGCCTGGTACTTC	CASSLSPTRAWYF
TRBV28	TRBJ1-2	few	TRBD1	TGTGCCAGCAGTTTCCCCTTTGGTGACAGGGGAGGCTACACCTTC	CASSFPFGDRGGYTF
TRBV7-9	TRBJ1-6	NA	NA	TGTGCCAGCAGCTTCCGCAACCCCGGGCAGGGTAATTCACCCCTCCACTTT	CASSFRNPGQGNSPLHF